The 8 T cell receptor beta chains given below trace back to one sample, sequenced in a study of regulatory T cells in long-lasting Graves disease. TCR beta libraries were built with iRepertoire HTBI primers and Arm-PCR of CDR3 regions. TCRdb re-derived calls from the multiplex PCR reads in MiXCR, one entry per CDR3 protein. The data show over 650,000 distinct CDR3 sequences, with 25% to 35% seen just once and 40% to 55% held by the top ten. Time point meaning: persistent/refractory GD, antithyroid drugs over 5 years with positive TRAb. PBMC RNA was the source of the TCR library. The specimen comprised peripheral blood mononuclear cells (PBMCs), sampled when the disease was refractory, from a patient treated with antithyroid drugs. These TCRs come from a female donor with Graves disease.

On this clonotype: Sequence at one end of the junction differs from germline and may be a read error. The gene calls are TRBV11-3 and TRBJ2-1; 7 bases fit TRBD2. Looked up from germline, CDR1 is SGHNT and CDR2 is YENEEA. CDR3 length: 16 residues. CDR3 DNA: TGTGCCAGCAGTTTAGGCGGCGGGAGTCCCTACAATGAGCAGTTCTTC. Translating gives CASSLGGGSPYNEQFF.

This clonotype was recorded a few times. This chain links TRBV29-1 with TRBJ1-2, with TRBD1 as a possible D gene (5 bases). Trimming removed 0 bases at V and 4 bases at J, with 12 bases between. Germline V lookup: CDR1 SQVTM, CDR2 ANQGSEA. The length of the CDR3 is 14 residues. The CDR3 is CSVEDFQGSYGYTF. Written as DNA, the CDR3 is TGCAGCGTTGAAGATTTTCAGGGTAGCTATGGCTACACCTTC.

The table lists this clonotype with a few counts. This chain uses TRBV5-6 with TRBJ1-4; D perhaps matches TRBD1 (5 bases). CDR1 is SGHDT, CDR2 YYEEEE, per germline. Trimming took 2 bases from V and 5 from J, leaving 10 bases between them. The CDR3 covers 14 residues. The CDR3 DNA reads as TGTGCCAGCAGCTTCGCAGGGAACAATGAAAAACTGTTTTTT. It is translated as CASSFAGNNEKLFF.

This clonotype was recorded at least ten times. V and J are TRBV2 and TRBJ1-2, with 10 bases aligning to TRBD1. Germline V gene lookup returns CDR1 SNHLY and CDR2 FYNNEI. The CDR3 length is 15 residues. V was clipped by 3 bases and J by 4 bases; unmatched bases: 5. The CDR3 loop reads CASSDGQGVAYGYTF. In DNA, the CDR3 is TGTGCCAGCAGTGACGGACAGGGGGTGGCCTATGGCTACACCTTC. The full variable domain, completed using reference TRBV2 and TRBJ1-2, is EPEVTQTPSHQVTQMGQEVILRCVPISNHLYFYWYRQILGQKVEFLVSFYNNEISEKSEIFDDQFSVERPDGSNFTLKIRSTKLEDSAMYFCASSDGQGVAYGYTFGSGTRLTVV.

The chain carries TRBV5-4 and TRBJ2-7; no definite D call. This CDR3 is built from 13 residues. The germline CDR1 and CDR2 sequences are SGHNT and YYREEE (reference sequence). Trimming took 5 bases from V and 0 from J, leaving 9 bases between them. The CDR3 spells CASSSPNSYEQYF. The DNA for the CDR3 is TGTGCCAGCAGTTCTCCGAACTCCTACGAGCAGTACTTC.

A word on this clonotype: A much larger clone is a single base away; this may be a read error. For the CDR3, the DNA is TGTGCCAGCAGTCGACTAGCGGGAGAACTCAGCATTCAGTACTTC. Translated: CASSRLAGELSIQYF. This chain uses TRBV2 with TRBJ2-4; 12 nucleotides match TRBD2. The CDR3 extends over 15 amino acids. V trimming: 5 bases; J trimming: 9 bases; junction bases outside the gene matches: 8. Germline V gene data show CDR1 as SNHLY and CDR2 as FYNNEI.

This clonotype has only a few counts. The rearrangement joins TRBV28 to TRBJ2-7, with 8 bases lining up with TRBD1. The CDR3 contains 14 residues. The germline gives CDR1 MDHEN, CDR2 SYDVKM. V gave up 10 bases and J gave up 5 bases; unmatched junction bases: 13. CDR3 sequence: CAISRTGRLHEQYF. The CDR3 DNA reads TGTGCCATCTCACGGACAGGGAGGCTCCACGAGCAGTACTTC.

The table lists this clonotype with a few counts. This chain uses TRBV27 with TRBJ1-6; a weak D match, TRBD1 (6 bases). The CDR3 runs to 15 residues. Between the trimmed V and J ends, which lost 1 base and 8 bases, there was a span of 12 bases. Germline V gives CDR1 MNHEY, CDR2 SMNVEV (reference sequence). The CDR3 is CASSLWGAGDSPLHF. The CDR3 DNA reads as TGTGCCAGCAGTTTATGGGGGGCGGGCGATTCACCCCTCCACTTT.